Shown below are 10 T cell receptor beta chains from a single sample sequenced in a study of OX40 agonist ivuxolimab in advanced cancers. Libraries were prepared through the immunoSEQ multiplex PCR assay. This immuneACCESS table, as held by TCRdb, lists in-frame sequences with V and J called but not all clones. Of the missing ones, under half trace to an unresolved V gene in checked studies; the others have no known cause. This sample holds about 77,000 clones; about 86% were observed only once. 0.65% to 0.9% of the sample is in the top ten clones. The sample in question was CD4+ or CD8+ T cells sorted from blood, obtained in a trial of the OX40 agonist ivuxolimab. These receptors all stem from an adult with an advanced solid tumor such as melanoma, head and neck, liver or kidney cancer.

V gene TRBV30 combines with J gene TRBJ2-5; D gene uncertain. The CDR3 consists of 11 residues. Deletions cut 0 bases from V and 5 bases from J, with 4 bases between. CDR1 is GTSNPN, CDR2 SVGIG, per germline (reference sequence). CDR3 amino acids: CAWSVLETQYF. CDR3 nucleotide sequence: TGTGCCTGGAGTGTCCTCGAGACCCAGTACTTC.

The J gene is TRBJ1-5, the V gene TRBV7-2, with a weak D call TRBD1 (6 bases). The length of the CDR3 is 15 residues. Germline CDR1 is SGHTA and CDR2 is FQGNSA. V was shortened by 2 bases and J by 5 bases, with 13 bases between the two germline ends. The CDR3 bases are TGTGCCAGCAGCTTAATTCACAGGGCTGATCAGCCCCAGCATTTT. It is translated as CASSLIHRADQPQHF.

The CDR3 coding sequence is TGTGCCAGCTCACCGGCTCCCAGGGGTTCACCAGATACGCAGTATTTT. This translates into CASSPAPRGSPDTQYF. This chain joins TRBV18 and TRBJ2-3, with D tentatively TRBD1 (6 bases). The germline gives CDR1 KGHSH, CDR2 LQKENI. V was clipped by 3 bases and J by 4 bases, with 17 bases between them. The CDR3 is made up of 16 amino acids.

This rearrangement joins TRBV27 to TRBJ2-7, with 9 bases aligning to TRBD2. The CDR3 spans 13 residues. Per the germline V gene, CDR1 is MNHEY and CDR2 is SMNVEV (reference sequence). The V and J ends lost 6 bases and 6 bases, in that order; junction bases with no gene match: 6. DNA for the CDR3: TGTGCCAGCAGCACTAGCGGGTGGGCCGAGCAGTACTTC. Protein sequence: CASSTSGWAEQYF.

V and J are TRBV30 and TRBJ1-2; a weak D match, TRBD1 (5 bases). Trimming removed 4 bases from V and 8 bases from J, with 17 bases in between. The germline gives CDR1 GTSNPN, CDR2 SVGIG (reference sequence). CDR3 length: 13 amino acids. CDR3 coding DNA: TGTGCCTGGACCTACCGGGGGGTTGGCGGCTACACCTTC. As protein: CAWTYRGVGGYTF.

The chain is built from TRBV4-1 and TRBJ1-5; no clear D. Trimming removed 0 bases from V and 9 bases from J, with 18 bases in between. CDR1 and CDR2 (germline): MGHRA, YSYEKL. The length of the CDR3 is 16 residues. The CDR3 nucleotides are TGCGCCAGCAGCCAAGACTCTCCTGTGGGAAAAGGGCCCCAGCATTTT. Residues: CASSQDSPVGKGPQHF.

The CDR3 is CASSGPGETQYF. The DNA for the CDR3 is TGTGCCAGCAGCGGCCCGGGAGAGACCCAGTACTTC. The rearrangement joins TRBV9 to TRBJ2-5, with D uncertain. The CDR3 totals 12 residues. Trimming pared 3 bases from V and 4 bases from J, leaving 7 bases between. Germline V gives CDR1 SGDLS, CDR2 YYNGEE.

The chain carries TRBV6-1 and TRBJ1-6, with D hard to call. CDR3 size: 13 residues. V was shortened by 5 bases and J by 8 bases, with 10 bases between the two germline ends. The germline V gene encodes CDR1 MNHNS and CDR2 SASEGT. The CDR3 nucleotides read TGTGCCAGCAGTCACGGGAACTATTCACCCCTCCACTTT. Residues: CASSHGNYSPLHF.

The chain carries TRBV11-2 and TRBJ2-5, with 7 bases identical to TRBD1. Germline loops: CDR1 SGHAT, CDR2 FQNNGV. The CDR3 extends over 15 amino acids. V lost 4 bases and J lost 4; bases outside the gene matches: 9. In DNA, the CDR3 is TGTGCCAGCAGCTCCAACACAGGGGTGGGAGAGACCCAGTACTTC. Protein sequence: CASSSNTGVGETQYF.

The chain recombines TRBV19 with TRBJ2-3, with D uncertain. Germline loops: CDR1 LNHDA, CDR2 SQIVND (reference sequence). The CDR3 consists of 15 residues. Deletions cut 4 bases from V and 5 bases from J, with 16 bases between. CDR3 DNA sequence: TGTGCCAGTAGTACCCCCGGCACTTGGGGAGATACGCAGTATTTT. Amino acids: CASSTPGTWGDTQYF.